This TCR beta chain was documented in a study of shared clonotypes between healthy human individuals. Overall study findings and caveats: Generation probabilities were higher for clonotypes shared across all four sorted-subset donors than for unshared ones. Naive CD4 clonotype sharing across a handful of donors was about 5%.

CD45RA+ naive and CD45RA-negative memory subsets were separated from CD4+ cells. Produced via immunoSEQ multiplex PCR; TCRdb's table is partial and in-frame only. The sample carries under 2.5 million clones, 92% recorded once. This CDR3 has 17 amino acids. Trimming left V 1 base short and J 1 base short, with 17 bases between. Germline V gene sequence: CDR1 MDHEN, CDR2 SYDVKM. As for this clone: As yet, its antigen is unknown.

The clonotype originates from a man younger than 35 in good health. Some clones in this sample may be carry-over from other donors' samples. This chain uses TRBV28 with TRBJ2-7, with a possible D match to TRBD2 (6 bases). Sequencing input: naive CD4+ T cells from PBMCs. The subset: CD45RA+ positively selected. In DNA, the CDR3 is TGTGCCAGCAGTTTATTTGCCGGGAGTGCATTGTCCTACGAGCAGTACTTC. It codes for CASSLFAGSALSYEQYF.